One and the same sample provided the 27 T cell receptor beta chains below, sequenced in a study of T cell responses to AZD1222 COVID-19 vaccine (dated by TCRdb to the early 2020s). The sample's time point, from its label and the paper: baseline before first vaccination. The treatment or condition tag for this specimen amounts to: meningococcal conjugate vaccine given as trial control. Library generation was performed with the immunoSEQ multiplex PCR assay. Held by TCRdb, this immuneACCESS table contains in-frame sequences only and omits some clones. Under half of the omission traces to an unresolved V gene where checked; the cause of the rest is unknown. The sample profile shows over 150,000 clones; roughly 90% of them were found once. The ten top clones hold roughly 5.8% of the sample. Sequenced material: peripheral blood, taken on day 0 of MenACWY control vaccination. The origin of the receptors is an adult in good health.

The V call is TRBV2, the J call TRBJ1-5; TRBD1 matches 8 bases. Germline-derived CDR1 and CDR2 are SNHLY and FYNNEI. The CDR3 loop spans 17 amino acids. The ends lost 0 bases at V and 6 bases at J; junction bases unmatched: 10. The DNA for the CDR3 is TGTGCCAGCAGTGAAGCCCGGGGCAGGGGGCGCGTTCAGCCCCAGCATTTT. The encoded protein is CASSEARGRGRVQPQHF.

A note on this clone: The same CDR3 can be traced to other DNA sequences in this sample. The chain joins TRBV11-3 to TRBJ2-7; the D gene is possibly TRBD2 (5 bases). Germline V CDR1 and CDR2: SGHNT, YENEEA. This CDR3 contains 13 residues. V was pared by 4 bases and J by 0 bases, with 7 bases between. Here the CDR3 reads CASSSRDSYEQYF. The CDR3 DNA follows: TGTGCCAGCAGCTCACGGGACTCCTACGAGCAGTACTTC.

The V call is TRBV5-1, the J call TRBJ1-1; possibly TRBD1 for D (5 bases). The CDR3 runs 15 residues. Germline assignment: CDR1 SGHRS and CDR2 YFSETQ. V was shortened by 1 base and J by 1 base, with 11 bases between the two germline ends. The CDR3 sequence: CASSLLRGRNTEAFF. The DNA of the CDR3 is TGCGCCAGCAGCTTGCTTCGGGGCAGGAACACTGAAGCTTTCTTT.

In DNA, the CDR3 is TGTGCCAGCAGCTTAGGCCCTTCCTATACAGGGACCTATGGCTACACCTTC. Encoded protein: CASSLGPSYTGTYGYTF. J is TRBJ1-2 and V is TRBV13; a weak D match, TRBD1 (6 bases). Between the trimmed V and J ends, which lost 0 bases and 4 bases, there was a span of 18 bases. The CDR3 loop spans 17 amino acids. Germline V lookup: CDR1 PRHDT, CDR2 FYEKMQ (reference sequence).

The chain is built from TRBV5-4 and TRBJ2-1; TRBD1 matches 7 bases. The J segment lost 7 bases and the V segment lost 3 bases, leaving 10 bases of the junction unmatched. CDR3 length: 15 residues. The germline V gene encodes CDR1 SGHNT and CDR2 YYREEE (reference sequence). CDR3 region: CASSSNRGLMNEQFF. The CDR3 DNA is TGTGCCAGCAGCTCAAACAGGGGCCTGATGAATGAGCAGTTCTTC.

The rearrangement links TRBV9 to TRBJ2-2, with unresolved D. Germline CDR1 is SGDLS and CDR2 is YYNGEE. Trimming shortened V by 2 bases and J by 6 bases, and 20 bases separated the two germline ends. The CDR3 consists of 17 residues. CDR3 bases: TGTGCCAGCAGCGTTAGACCCGCCGGCCAATCCCCCGGGGAGCTGTTTTTT. This encodes CASSVRPAGQSPGELFF.

This chain connects TRBV4-1 to TRBJ1-3; D unresolved. Germline-derived CDR1 and CDR2 are MGHRA and YSYEKL. This CDR3 comprises 15 residues. Trimming stripped 0 bases from V and 3 bases from J, with 9 bases between. The chain's CDR3 is CASSQEGYSGNTIYF. In nucleotides, the CDR3 is TGCGCCAGCAGCCAAGAAGGGTATAGTGGAAACACCATATATTTT.

The chain couples TRBV20-1 to TRBJ1-1; TRBD1 is a possible D gene (6 bases). The ends were cut back, 3 bases at V and 4 bases at J, with 12 bases in the middle. This CDR3 region has 13 residues. Germline CDR1 is DFQATT and CDR2 is SNEGSKA (reference sequence). The CDR3 is CSASPGAGTEAFF. The CDR3 DNA sequence: TGCAGTGCTAGTCCAGGGGCGGGCACTGAAGCTTTCTTT.

The CDR3 reads CASSQDRRHSGNTIYF. DNA for the CDR3: TGTGCCAGCAGCCAAGATCGTCGCCACTCTGGAAACACCATATATTTT. The rearrangement uses TRBV14 and TRBJ1-3, with D uncertain. The CDR3 extends over 16 amino acids. Per the germline V gene, CDR1 is SGHDN and CDR2 is FVKESK. Trimming cost V 0 bases and J 0 bases, with 9 bases left between them.

The V and J genes are TRBV4-2 and TRBJ1-3, with D maybe TRBD1 (6 bases). Germline lookup yields CDR1 LGHNA and CDR2 YNFKEQ. The CDR3 runs 16 residues. With 4 bases removed from V and 0 bases from J, the gap between germline ends came to 13 bases. Written as DNA, the CDR3 is TGTGCCAGCAGCCCTGGGGGGGCCTTCTCTGGAAACACCATATATTTT. Translation gives CASSPGGAFSGNTIYF.

The genes are TRBV7-2 and TRBJ2-5; 15 nucleotides align to TRBD2. The CDR3 has 16 residues. The trim removed 5 bases at V and 5 bases at J, leaving 6 bases unmatched. Germline V gene lookup returns CDR1 SGHTA and CDR2 FQGNSA. CDR3 protein: CASSVGLAGGSETQYF. The CDR3 DNA sequence: TGTGCCAGCAGCGTGGGACTAGCGGGAGGATCGGAGACCCAGTACTTC. The full variable domain, with the rest looked up from reference TRBV7-2 and TRBJ2-5, is GAGVSQSPSNKVTEKGKDVELRCDPISGHTALYWYRQSLGQGLEFLIYFQGNSAPDKSGLPSDRFSAERTGGSVSTLTIQRTQQEDSAVYLCASSVGLAGGSETQYFGPGTRLLVL.

The chain has TRBV6-1 and TRBJ1-5; D unclear. Germline CDR1 reads MNHNS; CDR2 reads SASEGT. This CDR3 contains 15 residues. The V and J ends lost 1 base and 0 bases respectively, with 7 bases between them. CDR3 DNA: TGTGCCAGCAGTGAAGGGCAGGCTAGCAATCAGCCCCAGCATTTT. It yields the protein CASSEGQASNQPQHF.

The chain joins TRBV2 to TRBJ2-7; D might be TRBD1 (5 bases). The CDR3 has 13 residues. The germline gives CDR1 SNHLY, CDR2 FYNNEI. Trimming stripped 2 bases from V and 3 bases from J, with 8 bases between. The CDR3 region is CASSERGIYEQYV. CDR3 DNA: TGTGCCAGCAGTGAAAGGGGAATCTACGAGCAGTACGTC.

This sequence joins TRBV9 and TRBJ2-3; D remains ambiguous. From germline, CDR1 is SGDLS and CDR2 YYNGEE. V lost 0 bases, J lost 4 bases, and 12 bases lay in between. This CDR3 has 15 residues. The CDR3: CASSVVHQRADTQYF. CDR3 nucleotides: TGTGCCAGCAGCGTAGTACACCAACGGGCAGATACGCAGTATTTT.

V and J are TRBV11-2 and TRBJ2-1, with TRBD1 as a possible D gene (5 bases). CDR3 length equals 15 residues. Germline CDR1 reads SGHAT; CDR2 reads FQNNGV. Trimming took off 3 bases at V and 0 bases at J, with 9 bases between the two ends. CDR3 amino acids: CASSFQDSSYNEQFF. The CDR3 nucleotides read TGTGCCAGCAGCTTCCAAGACAGCTCCTACAATGAGCAGTTCTTC.

V and J are TRBV18 and TRBJ1-1; the D gene is possibly TRBD1 (5 bases). In germline, CDR1 is KGHSH, CDR2 LQKENI. Between the trimmed V and J ends, which lost 6 bases and 3 bases, there was a span of 20 bases. This CDR3 spans 16 amino acids. The CDR3 DNA is TGTGCCAGCTCTAATACACCCGCAGGGAGAGACACTGAAGCTTTCTTT. This sequence encodes CASSNTPAGRDTEAFF.

The chain uses TRBV9 and TRBJ2-2; D remains unclear. The CDR3 loop spans 15 amino acids. Germline V lookup: CDR1 SGDLS, CDR2 YYNGEE. Trimming left V 4 bases short and J 5 bases short, with 15 bases between. CDR3 amino acids: CASSIRTGQTGELFF. The CDR3, as DNA: TGTGCCAGCAGCATTCGGACCGGCCAGACCGGGGAGCTGTTTTTT. The full variable domain, with the rest looked up from reference TRBV9 and TRBJ2-2, is DSGVTQTPKHLITATGQRVTLRCSPRSGDLSVYWYQQSLDQGLQFLIQYYNGEERAKGNILERFSAQQFPDLHSELNLSSLELGDSALYFCASSIRTGQTGELFFGEGSRLTVL.

V usage is TRBV13 and J usage is TRBJ2-1; 9 nucleotides align to TRBD2. Germline CDR1 is PRHDT and CDR2 is FYEKMQ (reference sequence). V trimming: 5 bases; J trimming: 8 bases; junction bases outside the gene matches: 10. The CDR3 loop spans 15 amino acids. The CDR3 DNA sequence: TGTGCCAGCAGCCACGGGACTAGCTTTCCGGATGAGCAGTTCTTC. Residues: CASSHGTSFPDEQFF.

V is TRBV3-1 (or the pseudogene TRBV3-2) and J is TRBJ2-4; tentatively, D is TRBD1 or TRBD2 (5 bases each). Looked up from germline, CDR1 is LGHDT and CDR2 is YNNKEL (reference sequence). This CDR3 region has 22 residues. V lost 4 bases and J 0 bases, leaving 31 bases between the germline ends. CDR3 protein: CASSLKVRPEGRRFSAKNIQYF. CDR3 coding DNA: TGTGCCAGCAGCCTAAAGGTTCGCCCTGAGGGACGTCGATTCTCAGCCAAAAACATTCAGTACTTC.

This clone has a handful of counts. V and J are TRBV28 and TRBJ1-1; 8 bases match TRBD1. Germline V CDR1 and CDR2: MDHEN, SYDVKM. The J segment lost 11 bases and the V segment lost 5 bases, leaving 7 bases of the junction unmatched. The CDR3 loop spans 12 amino acids. The CDR3 DNA sequence: TGTGCCAGCAGTCTTGCAGGGGGCACGGCTTTCTTT. Translated: CASSLAGGTAFF.

The chain employs TRBV5-1 and TRBJ1-6; D uncertain. V shed 4 bases and J shed 10 bases, with 15 bases lying between them. This CDR3 is 14 amino acids long. The germline V gene encodes CDR1 SGHRS and CDR2 YFSETQ. The CDR3 protein is CASSPGPGSSPLHF. CDR3 nucleotide sequence: TGCGCCAGCAGCCCCGGCCCCGGCAGCTCACCCCTCCACTTT.

The chain employs TRBV4-3 and TRBJ2-4; D perhaps matches TRBD2 (8 bases). CDR3 size: 16 residues. V was trimmed by 1 base and J by 8 bases, leaving 18 bases between them. The germline gives CDR1 LGHNA, CDR2 YSLEER. Written as DNA, the CDR3 is TGCGCCAGCAGCCAAGTACTCGCGGGGGGACAGCACATTCAGTACTTC. Its translation is CASSQVLAGGQHIQYF.

V usage is TRBV3-1 (or the pseudogene TRBV3-2) and J usage is TRBJ1-3; TRBD1 matches 9 bases. The CDR3 consists of 16 residues. Germline assignment: CDR1 LGHDT and CDR2 YNNKEL (reference sequence). Trimming removed 3 bases from V and 3 bases from J; junction bases left unmatched: 6. The CDR3 region has the DNA TGTGCCAGCAGCCACAGGACAGGGGAGATTGGAAACACCATATATTTT. Protein: CASSHRTGEIGNTIYF.

The chain links TRBV9 to TRBJ2-1; D uncertain. Germline CDR1 reads SGDLS; CDR2 reads YYNGEE. This CDR3 spans 15 amino acids. V gave up 1 base and J gave up 0 bases, with 8 bases separating them. The DNA of the CDR3 is TGTGCCAGCAGCGTAAACGGTCTCTCCTACAATGAGCAGTTCTTC. This encodes CASSVNGLSYNEQFF.

The genes are TRBV3-1 (or the pseudogene TRBV3-2) and TRBJ2-1, with D possibly being TRBD1 or TRBD2 (7 bases each). Trimming took off 5 bases at V and 3 bases at J, with 17 bases between the two ends. This CDR3 is 16 amino acids long. Germline-derived CDR1 and CDR2 are LGHDT and YNNKEL (reference sequence). CDR3 in DNA: TGTGCCAGCAGCTTTACCCAGGGGGGGCTCTACAATGAGCAGTTCTTC. Its protein product is CASSFTQGGLYNEQFF.

This chain connects TRBV15 to TRBJ1-2; TRBD1 is a possible D gene (6 bases). The germline CDR1 and CDR2 sequences are LNHNV and YYDKDF (reference sequence). The CDR3 loop spans 16 amino acids. Trimming stripped 5 bases from V and 6 bases from J, with 22 bases between. The CDR3 loop is CATSASFAPGANGYTF. CDR3 sequence (DNA): TGTGCCACCAGCGCAAGCTTCGCCCCGGGGGCAAATGGCTACACCTTC.

The gene calls are TRBV25-1 and TRBJ2-1; TRBD2 matches at 11 bases. The germline V gene encodes CDR1 MGHDK and CDR2 SYGVNS. The CDR3 runs 13 residues. V dropped 8 bases and J dropped 9; count of bases not matched to a gene: 6. CDR3 sequence (DNA): TGTGCCAGCGCGGGACTAGCGGCAAGTGAGCAGTTCTTC. Translated, it gives CASAGLAASEQFF. The full variable domain, its missing parts supplied by reference TRBV25-1 and TRBJ2-1, is EADIYQTPRYLVIGTGKKITLECSQTMGHDKMYWYQQDPGMELHLIHYSYGVNSTEKGDLSSESTVSRIRTEHFPLTLESARPSHTSQYLCASAGLAASEQFFGPGTRLTVL.